This T cell receptor beta chain stems from a study of vaccination and CD4 T cells after COVID-19. Study at large: The post-vaccine samples came a median roughly 70 days after dose two (range 14 to 241). Overlapping spike peptides from SARS-CoV-2, HCoV-NL63, HCoV-OC43 and HCoV-229E served to stimulate the cells. Study-wide points: Convalescent patients had a median roughly 90% of reactive clones appearing only post-vaccination.

CDR1 and CDR2 from the germline V gene are SEHNR and FQNEAQ (reference sequence). Trimming took 4 bases from V and 0 from J, leaving 9 bases between them. The CDR3 loop spans 15 amino acids. For this clonotype: Its antigen remains unknown.

The assay that was used to sequence DNA from cultured CD4+ T cells was the Oncomine TCR Beta short-read assay. TCRdb reanalysed the PCR reads using MiXCR and keeps one entry per CDR3 protein. This sample has around 10,000 distinct CDR3 sequences; approximately 40% occur once, and the top ten carry roughly 28%. Described treatment: approximately 9-day PBMC culture with coronavirus spike peptide pools or control peptides (ViraFEST assay). The authors swapped half the medium for fresh IL-2 medium on days 3 and 7. Source material: CD4+ T cells from blood, cultured in vitro. This chain connects TRBV7-9 to TRBJ1-4, with D unresolved. This receptor was identified in a human donor who had recovered from COVID-19. CDR3 sequence reads: CASSSYRSTNEKLFF. DNA of the CDR3: TGTGCCAGCAGCTCCTACCGATCAACTAATGAAAAACTGTTTTTT.